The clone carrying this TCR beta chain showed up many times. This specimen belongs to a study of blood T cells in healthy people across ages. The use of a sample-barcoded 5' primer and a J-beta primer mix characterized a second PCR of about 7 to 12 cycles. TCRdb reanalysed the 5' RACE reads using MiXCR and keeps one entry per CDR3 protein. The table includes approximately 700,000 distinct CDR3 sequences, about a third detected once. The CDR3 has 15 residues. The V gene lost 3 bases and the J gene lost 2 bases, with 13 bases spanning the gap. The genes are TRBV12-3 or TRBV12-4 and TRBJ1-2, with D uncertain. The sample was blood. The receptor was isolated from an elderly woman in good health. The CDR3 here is CASSFGEGLNYGYTF. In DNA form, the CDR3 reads TGTGCCAGCAGTTTCGGTGAGGGCCTGAACTATGGCTACACCTTC.